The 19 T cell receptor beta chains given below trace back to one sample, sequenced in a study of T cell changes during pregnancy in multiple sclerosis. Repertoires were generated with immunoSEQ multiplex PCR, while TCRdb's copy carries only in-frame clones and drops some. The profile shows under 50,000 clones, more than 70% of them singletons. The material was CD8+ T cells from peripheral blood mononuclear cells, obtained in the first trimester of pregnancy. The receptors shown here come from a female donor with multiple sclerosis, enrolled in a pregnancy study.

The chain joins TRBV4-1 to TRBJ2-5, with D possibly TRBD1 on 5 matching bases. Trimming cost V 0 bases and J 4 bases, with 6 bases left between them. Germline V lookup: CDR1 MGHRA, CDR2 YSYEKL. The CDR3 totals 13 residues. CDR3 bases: TGCGCCAGCAGCCAAGAGGGGCCAGAGACCCAGTACTTC. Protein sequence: CASSQEGPETQYF.

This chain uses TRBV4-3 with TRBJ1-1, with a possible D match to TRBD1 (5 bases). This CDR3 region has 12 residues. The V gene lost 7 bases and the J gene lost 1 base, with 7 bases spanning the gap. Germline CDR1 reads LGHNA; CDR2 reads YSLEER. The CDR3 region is CASTGGNTEAFF. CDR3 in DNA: TGCGCCAGCACCGGGGGGAACACTGAAGCTTTCTTT.

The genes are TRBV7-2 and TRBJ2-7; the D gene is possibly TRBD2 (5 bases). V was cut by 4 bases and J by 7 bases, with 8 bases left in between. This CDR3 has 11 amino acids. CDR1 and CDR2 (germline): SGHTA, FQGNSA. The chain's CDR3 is CASSSRGEQYF. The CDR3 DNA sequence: TGTGCCAGCAGCTCCCGGGGAGAGCAGTACTTC.

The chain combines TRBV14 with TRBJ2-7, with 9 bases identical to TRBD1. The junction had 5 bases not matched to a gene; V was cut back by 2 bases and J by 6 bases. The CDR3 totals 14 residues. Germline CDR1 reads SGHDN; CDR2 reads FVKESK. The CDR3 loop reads CASSQLGTGIEQYF. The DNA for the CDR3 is TGTGCCAGCAGCCAACTCGGGACAGGGATCGAGCAGTACTTC.

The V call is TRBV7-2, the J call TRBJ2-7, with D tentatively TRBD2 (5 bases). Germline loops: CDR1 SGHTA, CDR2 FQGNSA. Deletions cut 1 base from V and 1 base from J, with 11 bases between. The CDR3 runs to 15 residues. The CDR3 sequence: CASSLGSGGSYEQYF. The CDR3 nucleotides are TGTGCCAGCAGCTTAGGGTCCGGCGGGTCCTACGAGCAGTACTTC.

The CDR3 bases are TGTGCCAGCTCACCACCCGGGGGGAGGGCAGATACGCAGTATTTT. It specifies CASSPPGGRADTQYF. The chain carries TRBV18 and TRBJ2-3; 7 nucleotides match TRBD2. The CDR3 consists of 15 residues. In germline, CDR1 is KGHSH, CDR2 LQKENI. V lost 0 bases to trimming and J lost 4 bases; unmatched junction nucleotides: 4.

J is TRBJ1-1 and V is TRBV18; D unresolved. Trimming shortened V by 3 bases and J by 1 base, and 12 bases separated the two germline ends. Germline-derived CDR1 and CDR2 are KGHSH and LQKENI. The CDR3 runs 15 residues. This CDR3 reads CASSPDEEKNTEAFF. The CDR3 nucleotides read TGTGCCAGCTCACCTGACGAGGAGAAGAACACTGAAGCTTTCTTT.

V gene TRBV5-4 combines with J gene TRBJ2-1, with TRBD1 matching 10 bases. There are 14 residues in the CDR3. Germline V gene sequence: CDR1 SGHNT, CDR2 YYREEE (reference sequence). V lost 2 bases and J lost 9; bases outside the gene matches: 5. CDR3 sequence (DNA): TGTGCCAGCAGCTTCGGGACAGGGGTTTTTGAGCAGTTCTTC. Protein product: CASSFGTGVFEQFF.

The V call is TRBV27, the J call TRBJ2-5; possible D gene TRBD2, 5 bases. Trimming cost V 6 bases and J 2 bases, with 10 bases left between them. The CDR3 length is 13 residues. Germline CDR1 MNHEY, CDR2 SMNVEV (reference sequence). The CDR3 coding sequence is TGTGCCAGCAGCCCCGGGGTACAAGAGACCCAGTACTTC. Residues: CASSPGVQETQYF.

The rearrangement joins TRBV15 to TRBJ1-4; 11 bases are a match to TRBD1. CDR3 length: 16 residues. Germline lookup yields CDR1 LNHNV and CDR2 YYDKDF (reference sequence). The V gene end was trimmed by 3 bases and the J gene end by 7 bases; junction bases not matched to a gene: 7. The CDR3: CATSRPPGTGGEKLFF. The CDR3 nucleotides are TGTGCCACCAGCAGGCCTCCCGGGACAGGGGGTGAAAAACTGTTTTTT. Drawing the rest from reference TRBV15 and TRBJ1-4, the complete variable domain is DAMVIQNPRYQVTQFGKPVTLSCSQTLNHNVMYWYQQKSSQAPKLLFHYYDKDFNNEADTPDNFQSRRPNTSFCFLDIRSPGLGDTAMYLCATSRPPGTGGEKLFFGSGTQLSVL.

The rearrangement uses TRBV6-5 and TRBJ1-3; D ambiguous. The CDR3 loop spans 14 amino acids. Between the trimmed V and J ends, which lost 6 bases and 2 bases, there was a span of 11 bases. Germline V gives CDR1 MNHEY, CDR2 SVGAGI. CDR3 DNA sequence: TGTGCCAGCAGCCCGAGTTTGCCTGGAAACACCATATATTTT. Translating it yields CASSPSLPGNTIYF.

The CDR3, as DNA: TGTGCCAGGAGAGCGGTGGTGGGGGATACGCAGTATTTT. Encoded protein: CARRAVVGDTQYF. This sequence joins TRBV2 and TRBJ2-3; possibly TRBD2 for D (5 bases). The CDR3 is made up of 13 amino acids. CDR1 is SNHLY, CDR2 FYNNEI, per germline. Deletions cut 9 bases from V and 6 bases from J, with 16 bases between.

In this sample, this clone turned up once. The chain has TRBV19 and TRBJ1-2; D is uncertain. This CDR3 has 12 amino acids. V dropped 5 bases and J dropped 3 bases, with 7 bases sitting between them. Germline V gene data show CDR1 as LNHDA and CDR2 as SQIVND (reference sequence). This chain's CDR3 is CASSSSYYGYTF. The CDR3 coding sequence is TGTGCCAGTAGTTCCTCGTACTATGGCTACACCTTC.

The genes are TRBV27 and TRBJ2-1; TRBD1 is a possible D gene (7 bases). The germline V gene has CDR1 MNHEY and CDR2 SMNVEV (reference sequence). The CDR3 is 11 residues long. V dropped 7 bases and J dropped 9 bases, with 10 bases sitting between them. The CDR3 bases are TGTGCCAGCATCCAGGGGGGTGAGCAGTTCTTC. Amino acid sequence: CASIQGGEQFF.

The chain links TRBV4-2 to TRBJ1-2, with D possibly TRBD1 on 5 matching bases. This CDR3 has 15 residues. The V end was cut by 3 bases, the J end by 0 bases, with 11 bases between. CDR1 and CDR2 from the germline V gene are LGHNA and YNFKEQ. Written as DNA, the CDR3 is TGTGCCAGCAGCCAGGAGCAGGGATCTAACTATGGCTACACCTTC. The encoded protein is CASSQEQGSNYGYTF.

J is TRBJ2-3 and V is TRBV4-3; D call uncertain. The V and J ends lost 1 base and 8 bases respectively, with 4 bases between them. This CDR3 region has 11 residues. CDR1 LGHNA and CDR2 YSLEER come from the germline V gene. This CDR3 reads CASSQGATQYF. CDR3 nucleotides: TGCGCCAGCAGCCAAGGGGCTACGCAGTATTTT.

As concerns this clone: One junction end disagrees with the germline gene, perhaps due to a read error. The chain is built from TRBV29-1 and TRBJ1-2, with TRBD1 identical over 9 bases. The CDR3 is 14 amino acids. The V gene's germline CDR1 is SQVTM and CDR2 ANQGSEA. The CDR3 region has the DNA TGCCGCGTTGAACAGGGGGCGGGAAACGATGGCTACACCTTC. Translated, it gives CRVEQGAGNDGYTF.

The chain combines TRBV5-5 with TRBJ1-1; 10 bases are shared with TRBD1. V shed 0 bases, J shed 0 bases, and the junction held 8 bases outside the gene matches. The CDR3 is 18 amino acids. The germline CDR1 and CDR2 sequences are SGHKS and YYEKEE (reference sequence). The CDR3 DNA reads TGTGCCAGCAGCTTGGCCATACCCGGGACAGGGGTGAACACTGAAGCTTTCTTT. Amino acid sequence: CASSLAIPGTGVNTEAFF.

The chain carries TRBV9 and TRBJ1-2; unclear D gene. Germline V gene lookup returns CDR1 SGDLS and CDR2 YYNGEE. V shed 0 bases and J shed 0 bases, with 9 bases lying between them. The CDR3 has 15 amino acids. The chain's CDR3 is CASSVDRGANYGYTF. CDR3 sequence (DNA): TGTGCCAGCAGCGTAGACCGGGGAGCTAACTATGGCTACACCTTC. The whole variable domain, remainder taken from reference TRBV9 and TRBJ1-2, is DSGVTQTPKHLITATGQRVTLRCSPRSGDLSVYWYQQSLDQGLQFLIQYYNGEERAKGNILERFSAQQFPDLHSELNLSSLELGDSALYFCASSVDRGANYGYTFGSGTRLTVV.